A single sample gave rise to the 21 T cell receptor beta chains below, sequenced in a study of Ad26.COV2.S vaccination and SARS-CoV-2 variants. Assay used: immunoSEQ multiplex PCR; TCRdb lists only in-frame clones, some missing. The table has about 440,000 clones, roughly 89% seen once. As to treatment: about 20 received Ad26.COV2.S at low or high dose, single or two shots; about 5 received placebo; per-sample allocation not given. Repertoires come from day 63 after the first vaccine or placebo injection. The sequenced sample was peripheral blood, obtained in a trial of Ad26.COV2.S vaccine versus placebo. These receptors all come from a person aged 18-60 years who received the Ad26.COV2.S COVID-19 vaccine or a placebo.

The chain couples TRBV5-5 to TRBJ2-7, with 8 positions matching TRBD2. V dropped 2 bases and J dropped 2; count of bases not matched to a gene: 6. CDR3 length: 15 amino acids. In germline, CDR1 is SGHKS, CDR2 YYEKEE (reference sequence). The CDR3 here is CASSFRVAGTYEQYF. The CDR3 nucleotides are TGTGCCAGCAGCTTTAGGGTAGCGGGAACCTACGAGCAGTACTTC.

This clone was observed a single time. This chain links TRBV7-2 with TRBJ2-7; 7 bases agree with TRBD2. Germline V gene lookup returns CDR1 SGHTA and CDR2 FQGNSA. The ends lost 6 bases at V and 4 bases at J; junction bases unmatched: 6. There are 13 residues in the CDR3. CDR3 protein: CASSFGLVYEQYF. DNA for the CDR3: TGTGCCAGCAGTTTTGGACTAGTTTACGAGCAGTACTTC.

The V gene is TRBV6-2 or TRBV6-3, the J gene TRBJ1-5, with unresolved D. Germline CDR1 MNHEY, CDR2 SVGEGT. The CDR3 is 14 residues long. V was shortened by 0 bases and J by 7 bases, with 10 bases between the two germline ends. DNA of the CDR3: TGTGCCAGCAGTTACTCCGGAGGGCTCCAGCCCCAGCATTTT. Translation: CASSYSGGLQPQHF.

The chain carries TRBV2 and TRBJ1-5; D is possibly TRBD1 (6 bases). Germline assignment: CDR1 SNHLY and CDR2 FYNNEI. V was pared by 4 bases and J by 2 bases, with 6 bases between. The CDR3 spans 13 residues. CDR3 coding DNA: TGTGCCAGCAGTGGACAGGGCAATCAGCCCCAGCATTTT. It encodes CASSGQGNQPQHF.

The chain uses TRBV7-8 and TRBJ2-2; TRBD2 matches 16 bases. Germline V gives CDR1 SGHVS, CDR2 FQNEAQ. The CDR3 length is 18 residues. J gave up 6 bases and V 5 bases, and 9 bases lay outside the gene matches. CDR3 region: CASSEGTSGRAKAGELFF. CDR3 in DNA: TGTGCCAGCAGCGAGGGGACTAGCGGGAGGGCCAAGGCCGGGGAGCTGTTTTTT. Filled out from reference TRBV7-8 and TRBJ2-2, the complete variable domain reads GAGVSQSPRYKVAKRGQDVALRCDPISGHVSLFWYQQALGQGPEFLTYFQNEAQLDKSGLPSDRFFAERPEGSVSTLKIQRTQQEDSAVYLCASSEGTSGRAKAGELFFGEGSRLTVL.

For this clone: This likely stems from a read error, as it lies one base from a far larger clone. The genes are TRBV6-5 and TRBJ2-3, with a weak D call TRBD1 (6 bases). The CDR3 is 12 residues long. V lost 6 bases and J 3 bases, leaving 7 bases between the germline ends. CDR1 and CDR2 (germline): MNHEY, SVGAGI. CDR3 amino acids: CASSQGTDTQYF. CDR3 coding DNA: TGTGCCAGCAGCCAGGGGACAGATACGCAGTATTTT.

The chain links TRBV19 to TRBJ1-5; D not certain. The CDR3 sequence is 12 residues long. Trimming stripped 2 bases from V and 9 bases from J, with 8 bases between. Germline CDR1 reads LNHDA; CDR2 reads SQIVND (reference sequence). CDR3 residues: CASSIHNRPQHF. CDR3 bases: TGTGCCAGTAGTATACACAATAGGCCCCAGCATTTT.

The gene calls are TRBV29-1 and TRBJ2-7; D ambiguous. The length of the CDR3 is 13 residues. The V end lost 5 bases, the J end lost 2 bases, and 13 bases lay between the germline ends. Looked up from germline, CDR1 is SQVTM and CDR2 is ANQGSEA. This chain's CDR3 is CSVRDLVPYEQYF. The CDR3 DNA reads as TGCAGCGTTCGAGACTTAGTCCCCTACGAGCAGTACTTC.

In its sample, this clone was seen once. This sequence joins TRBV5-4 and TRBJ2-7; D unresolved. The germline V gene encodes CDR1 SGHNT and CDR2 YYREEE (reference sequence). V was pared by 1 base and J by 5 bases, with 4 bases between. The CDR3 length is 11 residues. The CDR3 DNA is TGTGCCAGCAGCTTGATCAACGAGCAGTACTTC. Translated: CASSLINEQYF.

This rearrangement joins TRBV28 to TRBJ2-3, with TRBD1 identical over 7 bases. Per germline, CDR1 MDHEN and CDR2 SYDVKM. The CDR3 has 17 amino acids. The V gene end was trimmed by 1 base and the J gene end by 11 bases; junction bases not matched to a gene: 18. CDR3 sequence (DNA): TGTGCCAGCAGTTTATCCGACGGACAGGCCCCCCGATGGGTGCAGTATTTT. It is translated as CASSLSDGQAPRWVQYF.

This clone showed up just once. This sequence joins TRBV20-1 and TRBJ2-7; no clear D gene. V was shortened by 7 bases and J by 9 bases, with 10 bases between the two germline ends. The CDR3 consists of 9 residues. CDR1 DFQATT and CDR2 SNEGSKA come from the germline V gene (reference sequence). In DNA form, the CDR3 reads TGCAGTGTAGATTCGGCGCAGTACTTC. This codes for CSVDSAQYF.

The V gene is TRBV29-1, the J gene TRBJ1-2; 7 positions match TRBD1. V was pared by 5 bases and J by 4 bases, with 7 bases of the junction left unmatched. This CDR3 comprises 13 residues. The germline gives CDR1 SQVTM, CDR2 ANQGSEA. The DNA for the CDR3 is TGCAGCGTTTCCGGGACAGCGATCTATGGCTACACCTTC. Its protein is CSVSGTAIYGYTF.

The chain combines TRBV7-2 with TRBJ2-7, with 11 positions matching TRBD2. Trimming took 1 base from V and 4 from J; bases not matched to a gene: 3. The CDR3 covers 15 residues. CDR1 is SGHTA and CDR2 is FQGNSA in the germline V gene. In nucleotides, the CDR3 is TGTGCCAGCAGCTTAGTAGCGGGAGGGGATTACGAGCAGTACTTC. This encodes CASSLVAGGDYEQYF.

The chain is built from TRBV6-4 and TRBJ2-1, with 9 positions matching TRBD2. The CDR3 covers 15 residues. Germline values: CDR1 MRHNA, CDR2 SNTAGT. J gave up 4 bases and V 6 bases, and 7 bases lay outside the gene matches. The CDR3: CASSASGAHYNEQFF. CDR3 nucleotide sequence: TGTGCCAGCAGCGCTAGCGGGGCCCATTACAATGAGCAGTTCTTC.

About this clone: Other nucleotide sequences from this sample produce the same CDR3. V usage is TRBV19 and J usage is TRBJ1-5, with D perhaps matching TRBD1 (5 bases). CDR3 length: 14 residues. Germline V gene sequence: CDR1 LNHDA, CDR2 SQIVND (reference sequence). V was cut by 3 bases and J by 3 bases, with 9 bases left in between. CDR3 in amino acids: CASSIGGDNQPQHF. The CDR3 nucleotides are TGTGCCAGTAGTATTGGGGGGGACAATCAGCCCCAGCATTTT.

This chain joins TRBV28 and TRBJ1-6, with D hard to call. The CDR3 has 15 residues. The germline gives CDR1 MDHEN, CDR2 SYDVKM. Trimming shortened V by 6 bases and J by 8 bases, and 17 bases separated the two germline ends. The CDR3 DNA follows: TGTGCCAGCAGCCAACCTCAGTCACCTTATTCACCCCTCCACTTT. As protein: CASSQPQSPYSPLHF.

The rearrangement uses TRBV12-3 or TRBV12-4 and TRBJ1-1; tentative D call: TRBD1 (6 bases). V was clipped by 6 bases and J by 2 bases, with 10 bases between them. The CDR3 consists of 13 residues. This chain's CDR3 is CASREGGNTEAFF. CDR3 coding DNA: TGTGCCAGCAGGGAGGGGGGTAACACTGAAGCTTTCTTT.

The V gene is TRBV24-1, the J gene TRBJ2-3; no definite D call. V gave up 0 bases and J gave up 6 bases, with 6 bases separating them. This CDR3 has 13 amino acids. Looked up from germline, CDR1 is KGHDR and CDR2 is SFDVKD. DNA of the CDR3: TGTGCCACCAGTGATTTGTATTCGGATACGCAGTATTTT. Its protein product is CATSDLYSDTQYF.

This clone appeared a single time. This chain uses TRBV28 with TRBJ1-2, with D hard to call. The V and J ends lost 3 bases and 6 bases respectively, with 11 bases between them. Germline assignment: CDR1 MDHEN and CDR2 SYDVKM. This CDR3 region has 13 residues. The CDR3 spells CASSFLVEDGYTF. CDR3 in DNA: TGTGCCAGCAGTTTCTTGGTTGAAGATGGCTACACCTTC.

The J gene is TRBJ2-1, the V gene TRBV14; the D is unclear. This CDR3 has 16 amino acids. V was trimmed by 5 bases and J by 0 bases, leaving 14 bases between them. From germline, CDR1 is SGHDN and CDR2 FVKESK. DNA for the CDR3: TGTGCCAGCAGCACTCGGAAGCTGGGCTCCTACAATGAGCAGTTCTTC. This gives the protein CASSTRKLGSYNEQFF.

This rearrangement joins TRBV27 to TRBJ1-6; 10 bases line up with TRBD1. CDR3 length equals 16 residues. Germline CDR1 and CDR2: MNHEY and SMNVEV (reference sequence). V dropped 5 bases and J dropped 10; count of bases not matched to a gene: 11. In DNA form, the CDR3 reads TGTGCCAGCAGTAAAAGGACAGGGGGGCCTTACTCACCCCTCCACTTT. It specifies CASSKRTGGPYSPLHF.